This T cell receptor beta chain came from a study of blood T cell repertoires in COVID-19 (TCRdb year 2020). In the study overall: The collaborator samples originated in the United States, Italy and Spain and spanned the acute and convalescent phases of COVID-19. Where available, HLA class I and class II types were obtained from metadata supplied by the sample provider rather than from assay-based typing. Samples came from the ongoing ImmuneRACE study (first 160 participants) plus 1,254 subjects from 6 global collaborators. The repertoires were released in a freely available public database intended as a resource for research on the immune response to SARS-CoV-2. The sample metadata nearly always contained a de-identified subject ID, COVID-19 status, age in years and sex. Deeply sampled blood TCRbeta repertoires from subjects exposed to, actively infected with, or recovered from COVID-19 were included in the dataset. The prospective study material was composed of cDNA or gDNA derived from T cells, B-cell-depleted T cells, or PBMCs.

Spanning cysteine to phenylalanine, the CDR3 consists of 15 amino acids. Here the CDR3 DNA is all that survives: 45 bases in frame from base 1. V is shortened by 4 bases, J by 2 bases, and the region joining them spans 15 bases. From the germline V gene (reference sequence), CDR1 is LNHDA and CDR2 is SQIVND. Notes on this clone: Its antigen remains undetermined. Base qualities were left out, and no much larger clone turns up one base away.

The research as a whole found: The quantity of clinical and demographic metadata differed by source and by participant and was supplied without curation.

The immunoSEQ Assay, a bias-controlled multiplex PCR, was used to amplify TCRbeta CDR3 regions from genomic DNA. The paper's data handling went like this. Within the assay, amplification of reference gene primers was used to estimate how many nucleated cells each sample contained. Sequence reads were collapsed and filtered to measure the absolute abundance of every unique TCRbeta CDR3 rearrangement. For each sample, productive Simpson clonality was calculated by taking the square root of Simpson's diversity index across productive rearrangements. TCRdb obtained this table from immuneACCESS and retained in-frame rearrangements with V and J assigned. These tables miss some clones; where compared with another copy, unresolved V genes account for less than half of the shortfall, and the remainder is unexplained. That table supplies the V and J calls and clone size; D and trimming were determined from the DNA. The sample table records 65,000 to 90,000 clones; 70% to 90% of these occur just once. The biggest ten clones account for 7.5% to 9.5% of the sample.

Each collaborating institution followed its own protocols to collect whole blood in K2EDTA tubes. For TCRbeta analysis, collaborators shipped samples as frozen whole blood, isolated PBMCs, or DNA extracted from either of those sample types. The TCR comes from a middle-aged man with acute or convalescent COVID-19. The source material was peripheral blood. The chain uses TRBV19 and TRBJ2-7; matching of 6 bases hints at TRBD1 as the D gene. The DNA is as follows: TGTGCCAGTAGTAGCAGGGGACCCGGAGCCTACGAGCAGTACTTC. It translates to CASSSRGPGAYEQYF.